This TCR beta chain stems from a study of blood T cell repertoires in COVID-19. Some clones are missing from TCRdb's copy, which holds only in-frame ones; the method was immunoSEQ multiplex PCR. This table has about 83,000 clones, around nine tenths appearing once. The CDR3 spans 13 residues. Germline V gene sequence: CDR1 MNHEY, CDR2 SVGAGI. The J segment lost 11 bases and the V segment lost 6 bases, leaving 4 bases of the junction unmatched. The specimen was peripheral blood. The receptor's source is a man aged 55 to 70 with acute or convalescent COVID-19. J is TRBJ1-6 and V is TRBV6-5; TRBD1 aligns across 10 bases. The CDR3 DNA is TGTGCCAGCAGCCGGACAGGGGGGACACCCCTCCACTTT. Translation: CASSRTGGTPLHF.